These 17 T cell receptor beta chains originate from one sample sequenced in a study of response to subunit inactivated influenza vaccine (dated by TCRdb to the late 2010s). The receptor library was made with RT-PCR. Instrument on record: Illumina HiSeq 2500. TCRdb reworked the public reads: Q25 trimming with fastp, MiXCR clone assembly, productive beta chains retained. Records with the same CDR3 protein are collapsed into one entry carrying the most frequent genes and DNA. Across this sample there are around 520,000 distinct CDR3 sequences, with 25% seen only once. The ten largest account for under 2.5% of the sample. Sequenced here: CD4+ T cells sorted from PBMCs, sampled more than 4 days after vaccination. These receptors were taken from a man in his fifties who received an inactivated influenza vaccine. Donor details come from another sample of the same person, matched by shared clones.

This chain uses TRBV5-5 with TRBJ1-5; possible D gene TRBD1, 6 bases. The CDR3 length is 14 residues. Between the trimmed V and J ends, which lost 4 bases and 4 bases, there was a span of 12 bases. CDR1 is SGHKS and CDR2 is YYEKEE in the germline V gene (reference sequence). CDR3 sequence (DNA): TGTGCCAGCAGCGGCATGGGGGCTAATCAGCCCCAGCATTTT. Protein sequence: CASSGMGANQPQHF.

J is TRBJ2-2 and V is TRBV5-1; no reliable D call. V was cut by 1 base and J by 5 bases, with 9 bases left in between. Germline V gene sequence: CDR1 SGHRS, CDR2 YFSETQ. This CDR3 spans 14 amino acids. The CDR3 DNA reads as TGCGCCAGCAGCTTGTTGGAACCGACCGGGGAGCTGTTTTTT. Protein: CASSLLEPTGELFF.

This clonotype was detected many times. The chain joins TRBV12-3 or TRBV12-4 to TRBJ2-5; the D gene could be TRBD1 or TRBD2 (6 bases each). This CDR3 spans 15 amino acids. V shed 6 bases and J shed 5 bases, with 19 bases lying between them. DNA of the CDR3: TGTGCCAGCAGCGTACGGGGGCTGGGTGTGGAGACCCAGTACTTC. Translation: CASSVRGLGVETQYF.

The sample holds a few counts of this clonotype. The chain combines TRBV4-1 with TRBJ2-3, with 11 bases lining up with TRBD2. Trimming removed 4 bases from V and 1 base from J; junction bases left unmatched: 22. Germline V gene lookup returns CDR1 MGHRA and CDR2 YSYEKL. The CDR3 sequence is 22 residues long. CDR3 nucleotides: TGCGCCAGCAGCCGCATAGGCGGTGAACTAGCGGGGGCACCCCGGGGCACAGATACGCAGTATTTT. Translating gives CASSRIGGELAGAPRGTDTQYF.

The chain carries TRBV28 and TRBJ2-3, with 7 bases lining up with TRBD1. V was pared by 4 bases and J by 4 bases, with 11 bases of the junction left unmatched. The CDR3 loop spans 16 amino acids. The germline gives CDR1 MDHEN, CDR2 SYDVKM. The CDR3 sequence: CASSSAARQGADTQYF. The CDR3 DNA follows: TGTGCCAGCAGTTCGGCGGCCAGACAGGGCGCAGATACGCAGTATTTT.

This clonotype came up a few times. V gene TRBV20-1 combines with J gene TRBJ1-6; TRBD1 is a possible D gene (6 bases). The germline V and J ends were trimmed by 0 bases and 0 bases, with 9 bases remaining between them. The CDR3 has 16 amino acids. The germline CDR1 and CDR2 sequences are DFQATT and SNEGSKA (reference sequence). The CDR3, as DNA: TGCAGTGCTAGAGATCAGGGGAGCTCCTATAATTCACCCCTCCACTTT. This translates into CSARDQGSSYNSPLHF.

This sequence joins TRBV5-1 and TRBJ2-7, with TRBD2 identical over 8 bases. There are 15 residues in the CDR3. Germline V CDR1 and CDR2: SGHRS, YFSETQ. V lost 0 bases to trimming and J lost 2 bases; unmatched junction nucleotides: 4. CDR3 coding DNA: TGCGCCAGCAGCTTGGAGGGGACTAGAACCTACGAGCAGTACTTC. The encoded protein is CASSLEGTRTYEQYF.

This chain joins TRBV12-3 or TRBV12-4 and TRBJ2-5, with D tentatively TRBD1 or TRBD2 (6 bases each). Deletions cut 5 bases from V and 4 bases from J, with 17 bases between. The CDR3 runs 15 residues. The CDR3 sequence is CASSLPEGGLETQYF. In nucleotides, the CDR3 is TGTGCCAGCAGTCTTCCCGAAGGGGGGCTAGAGACCCAGTACTTC.

V and J are TRBV20-1 and TRBJ1-5, with TRBD1 matching 8 bases. Germline V gene sequence: CDR1 DFQATT, CDR2 SNEGSKA (reference sequence). This CDR3 is built from 16 residues. V was pared by 2 bases and J by 2 bases, with 8 bases of the junction left unmatched. The CDR3 is CSARRTGSGGNQPQHF. DNA for the CDR3: TGCAGTGCTAGAAGGACAGGGAGCGGGGGCAATCAGCCCCAGCATTTT.

This clonotype was detected only a few times. The chain is built from TRBV20-1 and TRBJ2-7; 11 bases agree with TRBD1. CDR1 DFQATT and CDR2 SNEGSKA come from the germline V gene (reference sequence). The CDR3 is made up of 13 amino acids. J gave up 0 bases and V 5 bases, and 0 bases lay outside the gene matches. CDR3 coding DNA: TGCAGTGCTGGACAGGGGGCCTCCTACGAGCAGTACTTC. This encodes CSAGQGASYEQYF.

This rearrangement joins TRBV24-1 to TRBJ2-1; 7 bases agree with TRBD1. The CDR3 loop spans 15 amino acids. The J segment lost 8 bases and the V segment lost 0 bases, leaving 6 bases of the junction unmatched. Germline-derived CDR1 and CDR2 are KGHDR and SFDVKD. The CDR3 DNA reads as TGTGCCACCAGTGATTTGCGTGACAGGGCGGATGAGCAGTTCTTC. Its protein is CATSDLRDRADEQFF.

A few counts support this clonotype. This chain links TRBV14 with TRBJ1-1; no clear D gene. The CDR3 loop spans 13 amino acids. V lost 7 bases, J lost 1 base, and 10 bases lay in between. Germline CDR1 reads SGHDN; CDR2 reads FVKESK. For the CDR3, the DNA is TGTGCCAGCACCAGAGGGCAGAACACTGAAGCTTTCTTT. This codes for CASTRGQNTEAFF.

V usage is TRBV5-6 and J usage is TRBJ2-3; D may be TRBD1 (5 bases). The CDR3 runs to 15 residues. Trimming stripped 4 bases from V and 3 bases from J, with 15 bases between. The germline CDR1 and CDR2 sequences are SGHDT and YYEEEE. The CDR3 is CASSPQVVITDTQYF. CDR3 DNA: TGTGCCAGCAGCCCACAGGTCGTGATAACAGATACGCAGTATTTT. The entire variable domain, with the rest obtained from reference TRBV5-6 and TRBJ2-3, is as follows: DAGVTQSPTHLIKTRGQQVTLRCSPKSGHDTVSWYQQALGQGPQFIFQYYEEEERQRGNFPDRFSGHQFPNYSSELNVNALLLGDSALYLCASSPQVVITDTQYFGPGTRLTVL.

V usage is TRBV12-3 or TRBV12-4 and J usage is TRBJ2-3; D possibly corresponds to TRBD2 (5 bases). This CDR3 region has 17 residues. Between the trimmed V and J ends, which lost 1 base and 0 bases, there was a span of 14 bases. The CDR3 sequence: CASSLGRASPSTDTQYF. The DNA of the CDR3 is TGTGCCAGCAGTTTAGGGCGGGCCTCTCCTAGCACAGATACGCAGTATTTT.

This clonotype has more than one count but fewer than ten. The chain combines TRBV3-1 with TRBJ1-3, with D tentatively TRBD1 (6 bases). Germline V gene data show CDR1 as LGHDT and CDR2 as YNNKEL (reference sequence). V lost 3 bases to trimming and J lost 2 bases, with 8 bases between them. The CDR3 extends over 14 amino acids. The CDR3 region is CASSHSGAGNTIYF. Here the CDR3 DNA reads TGTGCCAGCAGCCACTCAGGGGCTGGAAACACCATATATTTT.

This clonotype was seen more than once but under ten times. V and J are TRBV29-1 and TRBJ2-3, with 9 positions matching TRBD1. J gave up 2 bases and V 7 bases, and 4 bases lay outside the gene matches. The CDR3 loop spans 13 amino acids. The germline V gene encodes CDR1 SQVTM and CDR2 ANQGSEA. The CDR3 coding sequence is TGCAGCGCCGGGACAGGGATCACAGATACGCAGTATTTT. Translation gives CSAGTGITDTQYF.

The rearrangement uses TRBV28 and TRBJ2-1; TRBD2 aligns across 13 bases. V was clipped by 7 bases and J by 8 bases; unmatched bases: 5. The CDR3 spans 14 residues. CDR1 and CDR2 from the germline V gene are MDHEN and SYDVKM. The CDR3 region has the DNA TGTGCCAGCATACTAGCGGGAGGGCCCGATGAGCAGTTCTTC. Protein sequence: CASILAGGPDEQFF.